Given below is one TCR beta chain in context. Its antigen remains unidentified. The read is 3 residues too short to cover the CDR3 end, so that end is filled in from the germline J gene. The sample belongs to a study of Tregs in tolerant kidney transplant recipients. Study-level findings and limits: Findings come from small patient numbers and require larger validation. Tregs expanded with activated donor B cells seemed most donor-specific.

Related graft donors supplied nonmyeloablative bone marrow transplants, and mixed chimerism was transient. Thawed PBMCs were FACS-sorted into unstimulated CD4+CD25+CD127- regulatory T cells, CD4+CD25- non-regulatory cells, CD4 and CD8 cells. Assay used: immunoSEQ multiplex PCR; TCRdb lists only in-frame clones, some missing. The sample includes about 31,000 clones. This CDR3 comprises 15 residues. V was pared by 5 bases and J by 5 bases, with 3 bases of the junction left unmatched. Germline values: CDR1 SEHNR, CDR2 FQNEAQ (reference sequence). This sample comprised CD4+ T cells from blood (PBMCs), obtained 24 months after the transplant. This sequence originates from a human patient who received a combined kidney and bone marrow transplant. Some T cells may originate from the graft donor. The chain links TRBV7-9 to TRBJ2-2, with TRBD1 matching 12 bases. CDR3 DNA, as far as it was read: TGTGCCAGCAGCCCGGGACAGGGGGCAACCGGGGAG. It codes for CASSPGQGATGE. The CDR3 as a whole reads CASSPGQGATGELFF.